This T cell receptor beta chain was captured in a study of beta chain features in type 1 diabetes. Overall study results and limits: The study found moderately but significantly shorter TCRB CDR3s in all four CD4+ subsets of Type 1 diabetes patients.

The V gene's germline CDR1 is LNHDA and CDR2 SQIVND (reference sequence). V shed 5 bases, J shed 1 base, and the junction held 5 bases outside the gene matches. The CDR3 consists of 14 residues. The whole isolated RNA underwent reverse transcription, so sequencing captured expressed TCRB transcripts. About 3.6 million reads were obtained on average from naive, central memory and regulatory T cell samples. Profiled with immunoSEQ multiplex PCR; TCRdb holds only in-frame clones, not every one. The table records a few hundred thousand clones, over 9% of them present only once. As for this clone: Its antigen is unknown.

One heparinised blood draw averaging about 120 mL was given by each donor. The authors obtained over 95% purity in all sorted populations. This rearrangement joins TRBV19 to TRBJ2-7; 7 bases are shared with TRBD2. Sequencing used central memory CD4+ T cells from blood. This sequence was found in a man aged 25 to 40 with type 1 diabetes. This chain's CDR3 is CASSEASGSYEQYF. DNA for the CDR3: TGTGCCAGTAGTGAGGCTAGCGGTTCCTACGAGCAGTACTTC.